Listed here are 28 T cell receptor beta chains from one sample, sequenced in a study of T cell responses to AZD1222 COVID-19 vaccine. The repertoire was sequenced with immunoSEQ multiplex PCR; TCRdb's copy has only in-frame clones and lacks some. This sample yields under 90,000 clones, of which approximately 85% are seen a single time; 10% belongs to the top ten. Material: peripheral blood, obtained 28 days after the second AZD1222 dose. These TCRs come from an adult who received the AZD1222 COVID-19 vaccine.

The J gene is TRBJ1-1, the V gene TRBV6-5, with 8 bases matching TRBD1. Germline V gene lookup returns CDR1 MNHEY and CDR2 SVGAGI. The CDR3 covers 12 residues. J lost 10 bases, V lost 4 bases, and 5 bases had no gene match. The CDR3 sequence: CASSFGQGRAFF. The CDR3 DNA sequence: TGTGCCAGCAGTTTCGGACAGGGCAGAGCTTTCTTT.

This clone was counted between two and nine times. The chain combines TRBV7-8 with TRBJ1-4; D ambiguous. CDR3 size: 13 residues. Germline values: CDR1 SGHVS, CDR2 FQNEAQ. Trimming cost V 7 bases and J 5 bases, with 11 bases left between them. CDR3 in DNA: TGTGCCAGCAAGAGTAACCCGAATGAAAAACTGTTTTTT. Its protein is CASKSNPNEKLFF.

This rearrangement joins TRBV7-8 to TRBJ2-3; D perhaps matches TRBD2 (6 bases). Trimming removed 2 bases from V and 1 base from J, with 10 bases in between. CDR3 size: 15 residues. Germline assignment: CDR1 SGHVS and CDR2 FQNEAQ. This chain's CDR3 is CASSLMTSGTDTQYF. DNA for the CDR3: TGTGCCAGCAGCTTAATGACTAGTGGCACAGATACGCAGTATTTT.

The V gene is TRBV9, the J gene TRBJ1-1, with 7 bases aligning to TRBD1. CDR1 SGDLS and CDR2 YYNGEE come from the germline V gene. This CDR3 has 15 residues. With V trimmed by 4 bases and J by 5 bases, 11 bases remained unmatched. The CDR3 loop reads CASSPGTEVWTEAFF. Written as DNA, the CDR3 is TGTGCCAGCAGCCCTGGGACAGAGGTATGGACTGAAGCTTTCTTT.

The chain combines TRBV3-1 (or the pseudogene TRBV3-2) with TRBJ1-3, with D possibly TRBD1 on 5 matching bases. Germline loops: CDR1 LGHDT, CDR2 YNNKEL (reference sequence). CDR3 length: 15 residues. V gave up 1 base and J gave up 3 bases, with 10 bases separating them. The CDR3 reads CASSQVGGFGNTIYF. The CDR3 nucleotides are TGTGCCAGCAGCCAAGTGGGGGGATTTGGAAACACCATATATTTT.

This chain joins TRBV3-1 (or the pseudogene TRBV3-2) and TRBJ2-1; tentatively, D is TRBD2 (7 bases). There are 12 residues in the CDR3. Between the trimmed V and J ends, which lost 1 base and 14 bases, there was a span of 12 bases. Germline V gene sequence: CDR1 LGHDT, CDR2 YNNKEL (reference sequence). CDR3 nucleotide sequence: TGTGCCAGCAGCCAAGGGGGGGGCAAAGAGTTCTTC. As protein: CASSQGGGKEFF.

The gene calls are TRBV4-1 and TRBJ1-4; TRBD1 agrees at 7 bases. Germline assignment: CDR1 MGHRA and CDR2 YSYEKL. The CDR3 consists of 14 residues. The V segment lost 3 bases and the J segment 4 bases; nucleotides outside the gene matches: 2. The CDR3 region is CASSQTGINEKLFF. The CDR3 nucleotides are TGCGCCAGCAGCCAGACAGGGATTAATGAAAAACTGTTTTTT.

CDR3: CASSQGTMYQETQYF. In DNA form, the CDR3 reads TGTGCCAGCAGCCAGGGGACTATGTACCAAGAGACCCAGTACTTC. This chain joins TRBV3-1 (or the pseudogene TRBV3-2) and TRBJ2-5; 7 bases are a match to TRBD2. The CDR3 contains 15 residues. V lost 3 bases, J lost 0 bases, and 4 bases stayed unmatched. Germline V gives CDR1 LGHDT, CDR2 YNNKEL (reference sequence).

The chain links TRBV28 to TRBJ1-4; D may be TRBD1 (5 bases). V gave up 4 bases and J gave up 0 bases, with 9 bases separating them. The CDR3 spans 15 residues. Germline CDR1 reads MDHEN; CDR2 reads SYDVKM. The chain's CDR3 is CASSSPGATNEKLFF. The CDR3 DNA is TGTGCCAGCAGTTCCCCGGGGGCAACTAATGAAAAACTGTTTTTT.

This clone was counted a single time. This chain joins TRBV6-5 and TRBJ2-3; 7 nucleotides line up with TRBD1. This CDR3 region has 15 residues. After removal of 6 bases from V and 6 bases from J, the junction contained 12 bases not matched to a gene. CDR1 is MNHEY, CDR2 SVGAGI, per germline. The CDR3 DNA follows: TGTGCCAGCAGAGTACAGGGGTTCTTAGGGGATACGCAGTATTTT. Encoded protein: CASRVQGFLGDTQYF.

The V and J genes are TRBV28 and TRBJ1-1; D is perhaps TRBD1 (5 bases). CDR1 is MDHEN and CDR2 is SYDVKM in the germline V gene. The CDR3 loop spans 15 amino acids. Trimming took 5 bases from V and 7 from J, leaving 20 bases between them. CDR3 loop: CASSTDPGTHFEAFF. The CDR3 DNA is TGTGCCAGCAGTACGGATCCAGGGACCCACTTTGAAGCTTTCTTT. Based on the CDR3 plus reference TRBV28 and TRBJ1-1, the full variable domain is DVKVTQSSRYLVKRTGEKVFLECVQDMDHENMFWYRQDPGLGLRLIYFSYDVKMKEKGDIPEGYSVSREKKERFSLILESASTNQTSMYLCASSTDPGTHFEAFFGQGTRLTVV.

The chain recombines TRBV2 with TRBJ2-3; D may correspond to TRBD1 or TRBD2 (7 bases each). CDR1 is SNHLY, CDR2 FYNNEI, per germline. Trimming took off 5 bases at V and 5 bases at J, with 11 bases between the two ends. The CDR3 extends over 13 amino acids. The CDR3 DNA is TGTGCCAGCAGTCAGGGGGGGCGAGATACGCAGTATTTT. It specifies CASSQGGRDTQYF.

The rearrangement uses TRBV11-2 and TRBJ2-3; the D gene could be TRBD1 or TRBD2 (5 bases each). The CDR3 extends over 16 amino acids. Germline V gene sequence: CDR1 SGHAT, CDR2 FQNNGV. The germline V and J ends were trimmed by 5 bases and 1 base, with 16 bases remaining between them. CDR3 nucleotides: TGTGCCAGCAGCCTGTCCCCCGGGGACCGCACAGATACGCAGTATTTT. Its translation is CASSLSPGDRTDTQYF.

The table lists this clone with a count of one. The gene calls are TRBV28 and TRBJ2-1; D remains ambiguous. Germline V CDR1 and CDR2: MDHEN, SYDVKM. There are 12 residues in the CDR3. Trimming took 2 bases from V and 4 from J, leaving 3 bases between them. The chain's CDR3 is CASSLNYNEQFF. The CDR3 nucleotides are TGTGCCAGCAGTTTAAATTACAATGAGCAGTTCTTC.

In DNA form, the CDR3 reads TGTGCCAGCAGCTTAGTCGGGGGGTTCGTTGAAAAACTGTTTTTT. It encodes CASSLVGGFVEKLFF. The chain employs TRBV11-2 and TRBJ1-4; perhaps TRBD1 as D (5 bases). The V end was cut by 1 base, the J end by 7 bases, with 13 bases between. CDR1 is SGHAT, CDR2 FQNNGV, per germline. The CDR3 spans 15 residues.

This chain uses TRBV27 with TRBJ1-2; TRBD1 matches 7 bases. V was pared by 3 bases and J by 4 bases, with 8 bases of the junction left unmatched. Per the germline V gene, CDR1 is MNHEY and CDR2 is SMNVEV (reference sequence). The CDR3 length is 15 residues. CDR3 in amino acids: CASSFGDRVAYGYTF. The CDR3 DNA sequence: TGTGCCAGCAGTTTCGGAGACAGGGTGGCCTATGGCTACACCTTC.

The V and J genes are TRBV3-1 (or the pseudogene TRBV3-2) and TRBJ2-3; TRBD2 aligns across 11 bases. The V and J ends lost 3 bases and 5 bases, in that order; junction bases with no gene match: 7. Germline values: CDR1 LGHDT, CDR2 YNNKEL (reference sequence). CDR3 length equals 16 residues. The CDR3 loop is CASSHLAGGPGDTQYF. The CDR3, as DNA: TGTGCCAGCAGCCATTTAGCGGGGGGGCCTGGAGATACGCAGTATTTT.

The genes are TRBV12-3 or TRBV12-4 and TRBJ1-5; no clear D gene. V was pared by 1 base and J by 7 bases, with 5 bases between. CDR3 length: 12 residues. As DNA, the CDR3 is TGTGCCAGCAGTTTAGGGGTACAGCCCCAGCATTTT. It specifies CASSLGVQPQHF.

The rearrangement joins TRBV6-1 to TRBJ2-3, with a weak D call TRBD1 (5 bases). CDR1 and CDR2 from the germline V gene are MNHNS and SASEGT. The CDR3 sequence is 15 residues long. V was pared by 3 bases and J by 4 bases, with 14 bases between. Here the CDR3 DNA reads TGTGCCAGCAGTGACCAGGGTCGGGCCCCAGATACGCAGTATTTT. Encoded protein: CASSDQGRAPDTQYF.

V is TRBV5-6 and J is TRBJ2-2; 8 bases map to TRBD1. The germline gives CDR1 SGHDT, CDR2 YYEEEE. CDR3 size: 16 residues. The V segment lost 0 bases and the J segment 3 bases; nucleotides outside the gene matches: 4. The chain's CDR3 is CASSLADRVDTGELFF. CDR3 in DNA: TGTGCCAGCAGCTTGGCGGACAGGGTTGACACCGGGGAGCTGTTTTTT.

The gene calls are TRBV27 and TRBJ1-1; D not certain. The ends were cut back, 2 bases at V and 7 bases at J, with 11 bases in the middle. The germline V gene has CDR1 MNHEY and CDR2 SMNVEV (reference sequence). The CDR3 consists of 13 residues. Written as DNA, the CDR3 is TGTGCCAGCAGTTTAAGGCAGAACTTTGAAGCTTTCTTT. Protein: CASSLRQNFEAFF.

CDR3 sequence: CASRPQQGHAGYTF. CDR3 coding DNA: TGTGCCAGCAGACCACAACAGGGGCACGCTGGCTACACCTTC. The J gene is TRBJ1-2, the V gene TRBV27, with 7 bases matching TRBD1. The CDR3 loop spans 14 amino acids. In germline, CDR1 is MNHEY, CDR2 SMNVEV (reference sequence). J lost 7 bases, V lost 6 bases, and 11 bases had no gene match.

The chain uses TRBV28 and TRBJ1-6, with no clear D. The germline CDR1 and CDR2 sequences are MDHEN and SYDVKM. V was clipped by 7 bases and J by 13 bases, with 14 bases between them. The CDR3 loop spans 12 amino acids. DNA of the CDR3: TGTGCCAGCACCCGACCCGCTGAGCCCCTCCACTTT. As protein: CASTRPAEPLHF.

The chain joins TRBV18 to TRBJ1-1, with no clear D. The CDR3 runs to 14 residues. Germline V gives CDR1 KGHSH, CDR2 LQKENI. V was clipped by 1 base and J by 4 bases, with 10 bases between them. CDR3 sequence: CASSPLKEGTEAFF. The CDR3 bases are TGTGCCAGCTCACCACTCAAAGAGGGCACTGAAGCTTTCTTT.

V gene TRBV5-5 combines with J gene TRBJ2-6; possible D gene TRBD2, 7 bases. Germline CDR1 and CDR2: SGHKS and YYEKEE (reference sequence). V shed 4 bases and J shed 4 bases, with 18 bases lying between them. This CDR3 is 17 amino acids long. The CDR3 reads CASSPGGAPLGANVLTF. Written as DNA, the CDR3 is TGTGCCAGCAGCCCGGGGGGCGCCCCTTTGGGGGCCAACGTCCTGACTTTC.

This clone has only one observation. The J gene is TRBJ2-1, the V gene TRBV5-6; 11 bases fit TRBD2. The V and J ends lost 4 bases and 3 bases, in that order; junction bases with no gene match: 6. The CDR3 contains 16 residues. From germline, CDR1 is SGHDT and CDR2 YYEEEE. CDR3 nucleotide sequence: TGTGCCAGCAGCCATACTAGCGGGGGTTTCTACAATGAGCAGTTCTTC. Amino acids: CASSHTSGGFYNEQFF.

The genes are TRBV19 and TRBJ1-3; unclear D gene. CDR3 length: 12 amino acids. The V and J ends lost 7 bases and 4 bases respectively, with 8 bases between them. Germline-derived CDR1 and CDR2 are LNHDA and SQIVND (reference sequence). The CDR3 sequence: CASTDGGNTIYF. Written as DNA, the CDR3 is TGTGCCAGTACAGACGGGGGAAACACCATATATTTT.

The rearrangement uses TRBV20-1 and TRBJ2-7, with TRBD2 identical over 7 bases. This CDR3 comprises 11 residues. Germline V lookup: CDR1 DFQATT, CDR2 SNEGSKA (reference sequence). The CDR3, as DNA: TGCGGCGGGGGTAGGGGCTACGAGCAGTACTTC. Protein sequence: CGGGRGYEQYF.